A single sample gave rise to the 18 T cell receptor beta chains below, sequenced in a study of blood T cells in healthy people across ages. Through a sample-barcoded 5' primer and a J-beta primer mix, a second PCR was run for roughly 6 to 11 cycles. TCRdb analysed the 5' RACE reads with MiXCR anew, one entry per CDR3 protein. This table holds approximately 770,000 distinct CDR3 sequences, 55% to 75% found once. The sample comprised blood. These receptor sequences come from a man in his thirties or forties in good health.

The chain links TRBV7-2 to TRBJ1-2, with D tentatively TRBD1 (5 bases). V shed 1 base and J shed 7 bases, with 10 bases lying between them. Germline V lookup: CDR1 SGHTA, CDR2 FQGNSA. The CDR3 is made up of 13 amino acids. The DNA of the CDR3 is TGTGCCAGCAGCTTAGTCGGGGGTGCTGGCTACACCTTC. Residues: CASSLVGGAGYTF.

The chain couples TRBV7-9 to TRBJ1-4, with D possibly being TRBD1 (5 bases). This CDR3 region has 14 residues. CDR1 and CDR2 from the germline V gene are SEHNR and FQNEAQ (reference sequence). Trimming removed 5 bases at V and 6 bases at J, with 13 bases between. CDR3 sequence reads: CASSRPPGDEKLFF. The CDR3 region has the DNA TGTGCCAGCAGCCGACCGCCGGGGGATGAAAAACTGTTTTTT.

The V and J genes are TRBV15 and TRBJ2-1, with D perhaps matching TRBD1 (6 bases). V was shortened by 0 bases and J by 1 base, with 10 bases between the two germline ends. This CDR3 has 16 residues. Germline CDR1 is LNHNV and CDR2 is YYDKDF (reference sequence). The DNA for the CDR3 is TGTGCCACCAGCAGAGATCTACAGGGATCCTACAATGAGCAGTTCTTC. This gives the protein CATSRDLQGSYNEQFF.

The chain joins TRBV20-1 to TRBJ1-2; D not certain. The CDR3 totals 12 residues. CDR1 DFQATT and CDR2 SNEGSKA come from the germline V gene (reference sequence). V was pared by 3 bases and J by 8 bases, with 13 bases between. CDR3 in amino acids: CSASATSLGYTF. In nucleotides, the CDR3 is TGCAGTGCTAGCGCCACGAGTTTGGGCTACACCTTC.

This chain joins TRBV20-1 and TRBJ2-1, with TRBD2 identical over 8 bases. Trimming took 1 base from V and 0 from J; bases not matched to a gene: 8. This CDR3 spans 17 amino acids. The germline gives CDR1 DFQATT, CDR2 SNEGSKA (reference sequence). Here the CDR3 DNA reads TGCAGTGCTAGAGTACTTGGCGGGGGGCACTCCTACAATGAGCAGTTCTTC. Amino acid sequence: CSARVLGGGHSYNEQFF.

Written as DNA, the CDR3 is TGTGCCAGCAGTTTAGGGGTAGCGGGGGGAAACATTCAGTACTTC. Protein product: CASSLGVAGGNIQYF. This sequence joins TRBV28 and TRBJ2-4, with TRBD2 matching over 10 bases. CDR3 size: 15 residues. Germline-derived CDR1 and CDR2 are MDHEN and SYDVKM. Trimming removed 2 bases from V and 6 bases from J; junction bases left unmatched: 4.

The chain uses TRBV7-2 and TRBJ2-1; TRBD2 is a possible D gene (6 bases). CDR3 length: 16 amino acids. CDR1 is SGHTA and CDR2 is FQGNSA in the germline V gene. V gave up 1 base and J gave up 6 bases, with 16 bases separating them. The CDR3 is CASSLGAPVGLNEQFF. The CDR3 region has the DNA TGTGCCAGCAGCTTAGGGGCCCCGGTGGGACTCAATGAGCAGTTCTTC.

The CDR3 spells CASSMDRGQTQYF. The CDR3 coding sequence is TGTGCCAGCAGCATGGACAGGGGGCAGACCCAGTACTTC. The rearrangement uses TRBV11-1 and TRBJ2-5, with 11 bases lining up with TRBD1. Trimming at V came to 5 bases and at J to 6 bases, leaving 2 bases not matched to a gene. CDR1 is SGHAT, CDR2 FQDESV, per germline (reference sequence). This CDR3 has 13 residues.

This clonotype came up a few times. The chain recombines TRBV10-3 with TRBJ2-7; 7 bases agree with TRBD2. Looked up from germline, CDR1 is ENHRY and CDR2 is SYGVKD. V gave up 4 bases and J gave up 3 bases; unmatched junction bases: 9. The CDR3 is 15 amino acids. The CDR3 DNA is TGTGCCATCAGTGGAGGGGCGGGAGAGGGCTACGAGCAGTACTTC. The encoded protein is CAISGGAGEGYEQYF.

CDR3 residues: CASSPSGTSHEQYF. The CDR3 region has the DNA TGTGCCAGCAGCCCATCCGGGACTAGCCACGAGCAGTACTTC. The genes are TRBV7-3 and TRBJ2-7; 9 nucleotides agree with TRBD2. V trimming: 5 bases; J trimming: 5 bases; junction bases outside the gene matches: 7. The CDR3 contains 14 residues. Per the germline V gene, CDR1 is SGHTA and CDR2 is FQGTGA.

J is TRBJ2-1 and V is TRBV5-1, with 7 bases aligning to TRBD1. The CDR3 is 15 residues long. Germline CDR1 SGHRS, CDR2 YFSETQ. V trimming: 3 bases; J trimming: 6 bases; junction bases outside the gene matches: 9. This CDR3 reads CASSWTGEDGNEQFF. CDR3 coding DNA: TGCGCCAGCAGCTGGACAGGAGAGGACGGCAATGAGCAGTTCTTC. Based on the CDR3 plus reference TRBV5-1 and TRBJ2-1, the full variable domain is KAGVTQTPRYLIKTRGQQVTLSCSPISGHRSVSWYQQTPGQGLQFLFEYFSETQRNKGNFPGRFSGRQFSNSRSEMNVSTLELGDSALYLCASSWTGEDGNEQFFGPGTRLTVL.

This clonotype was counted once. A read error may be the cause here, since a much bigger clone is one base away. The chain couples TRBV6-2 or TRBV6-3 to TRBJ2-1; D uncertain. There are 12 residues in the CDR3. Germline V gives CDR1 MNHEY, CDR2 SVGEGT. Trimming shortened V by 6 bases and J by 13 bases, and 16 bases separated the two germline ends. Here the CDR3 DNA reads TGTGCCAGCAGGGACCTCACGGAGACCCAGTTCTTC. Protein sequence: CASRDLTETQFF.

This chain links TRBV20-1 with TRBJ2-5; 8 bases are shared with TRBD1. CDR3 length: 15 amino acids. Per the germline V gene, CDR1 is DFQATT and CDR2 is SNEGSKA (reference sequence). V lost 6 bases, J lost 2 bases, and 11 bases stayed unmatched. This CDR3 reads CSANSDRVTQETQYF. The DNA of the CDR3 is TGCAGTGCCAACTCGGACAGGGTAACTCAAGAGACCCAGTACTTC.

This clonotype was detected only a few times. This chain uses TRBV4-2 with TRBJ1-1; D might be TRBD1 (5 bases). The V end was cut by 1 base, the J end by 1 base, with 10 bases between. The CDR3 contains 15 residues. The germline V gene encodes CDR1 LGHNA and CDR2 YNFKEQ. The CDR3 is CASSQALRGNTEAFF. CDR3 DNA sequence: TGTGCCAGCAGCCAAGCTTTGAGGGGGAACACTGAAGCTTTCTTT.

The gene calls are TRBV2 and TRBJ2-3; 8 bases align to TRBD2. Germline values: CDR1 SNHLY, CDR2 FYNNEI. The CDR3 has 14 amino acids. The junction had 9 bases not matched to a gene; V was cut back by 10 bases and J by 3 bases. For the CDR3, the DNA is TGTGCCACCGGGGGGGTCTGGGGTACAGATACGCAGTATTTT. Encoded protein: CATGGVWGTDTQYF. Complete variable domain (other parts from reference TRBV2 and TRBJ2-3): EPEVTQTPSHQVTQMGQEVILRCVPISNHLYFYWYRQILGQKVEFLVSFYNNEISEKSEIFDDQFSVERPDGSNFTLKIRSTKLEDSAMYFCATGGVWGTDTQYFGPGTRLTVL.

DNA for the CDR3: TGTGCCAGCACTATACGGAGGGAGCAGTTCTTC. Its protein product is CASTIRREQFF. This chain joins TRBV12-3 or TRBV12-4 and TRBJ2-1; D is possibly TRBD2 (5 bases). Trimming cost V 7 bases and J 10 bases, with 11 bases left between them. This CDR3 has 11 residues.

This chain joins TRBV20-1 and TRBJ1-2, with TRBD1 identical over 7 bases. V lost 6 bases, J lost 6 bases, and 7 bases stayed unmatched. Germline lookup yields CDR1 DFQATT and CDR2 SNEGSKA (reference sequence). The CDR3 loop spans 12 amino acids. CDR3 sequence reads: CSAATGRNGYTF. CDR3 coding DNA: TGCAGTGCGGCGACAGGGCGCAATGGCTACACCTTC.

V and J are TRBV4-1 and TRBJ2-2, with 10 bases that match TRBD2. V was clipped by 0 bases and J by 2 bases; unmatched bases: 9. This CDR3 is 19 amino acids long. The germline CDR1 and CDR2 sequences are MGHRA and YSYEKL. The CDR3 region is CASSQDPQGLAQNTGELFF. The DNA for the CDR3 is TGCGCCAGCAGCCAAGATCCTCAGGGACTAGCGCAAAACACCGGGGAGCTGTTTTTT.